The clone carrying this T cell receptor beta chain was seen only a few times. Antigen specificity is unknown. The data are from a study of T cell repertoires in cytomegalovirus infection. Study context: TCR beta signatures that were public indicated CMV infection and matching HLA type.

Findings of the study overall: Summed frequency of public TCR beta families distinguished CMV carriers with the relevant HLA. There were HLA-C-restricted CMV-specific TCR beta clonotypes dominating the ex vivo response.

In TCRdb, the reads were re-called with MiXCR into one record per CDR3 protein. The sample has approximately 320,000 distinct CDR3 sequences, 8% to 9.5% seen once. With 7 bases clipped from V and 4 bases from J, the junction kept 10 bases outside the gene matches. The CDR3 is 17 amino acids. The germline V gene encodes CDR1 MNHEY and CDR2 SVGEGT. Sample: PBMCs. The TCR comes from a human donor in good health (CMV status not recorded). Some clones in this sample may be carry-over from other donors' samples. This chain joins TRBV6-2 or TRBV6-3 and TRBJ2-2; 12 positions agree with TRBD2. The CDR3 nucleotides are TGTGCCAGCACTGTACTAGCGGGAGGAGTTGGCACCGGGGAGCTGTTTTTT. This codes for CASTVLAGGVGTGELFF.